This TCR beta chain was obtained from a study of T-cell reconstitution after alpha-beta-depleted transplantation in children. The study, taken as a whole, reports: From surviving recipient T cells and thymic progenitors came the high day-60 TCRbeta diversity observed in some patients. Among T cells one year after transplant, newly produced cells accounted for most counts and diversity. Expanded graft clones, several hundred of them, were reportedly the source of alpha-beta T cells about two months after transplant.

It was with unique molecular identifiers that the TCRbeta library was prepared. TCRdb reanalysed the PCR reads using MiXCR and keeps one entry per CDR3 protein. The sample contains about 200,000 distinct CDR3 sequences, around 8.4% of which appear only once. Trimming cost V 2 bases and J 5 bases; bases outside gene matches: 6. The CDR3 runs 16 residues. This clonotype was detected a few times. Its antigen is as yet unknown. This TCR was recovered from a male patient aged 2 to 9 who had a stem cell transplant for acute myeloid leukemia, so the T cells may come from the graft donor. The chain links TRBV12-3 or TRBV12-4 to TRBJ2-5; 12 nucleotides line up with TRBD2. Specimen: PBMCs, mostly from graft donor cells, collected 360 days after TCRalphabeta/CD19-depleted stem cell transplant. The CDR3 reads CASSLSLAGGGETQYF. The CDR3 DNA follows: TGTGCCAGCAGTTTATCACTAGCGGGAGGTGGTGAGACCCAGTACTTC.